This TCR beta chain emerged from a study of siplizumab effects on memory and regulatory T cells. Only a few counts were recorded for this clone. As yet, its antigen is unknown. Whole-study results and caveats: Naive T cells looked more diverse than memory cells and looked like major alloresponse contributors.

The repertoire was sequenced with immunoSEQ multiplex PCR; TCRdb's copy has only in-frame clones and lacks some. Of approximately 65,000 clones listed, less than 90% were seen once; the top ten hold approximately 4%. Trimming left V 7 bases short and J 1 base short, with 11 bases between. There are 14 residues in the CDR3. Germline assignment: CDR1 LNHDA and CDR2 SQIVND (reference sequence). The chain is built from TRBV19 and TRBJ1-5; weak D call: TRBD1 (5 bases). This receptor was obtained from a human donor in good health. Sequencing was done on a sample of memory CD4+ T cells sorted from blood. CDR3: CASNSGRSNQPQHF. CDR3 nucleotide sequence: TGTGCCAGTAATTCAGGGAGAAGCAATCAGCCCCAGCATTTT.